The clone carrying this T cell receptor beta chain appeared a few times. As yet, its antigen is unknown. A much bigger clone sits one base away, suggesting this may be a read error. Patients having uncontrolled infection, another autoimmune disease, pregnancy or lactation were not included. CDR1 is SQVTM, CDR2 ANQGSEA, per germline. This CDR3 is built from 14 residues. The V end lost 3 bases, the J end lost 2 bases, and 12 bases lay between the germline ends. These data are taken from a study of T cells in Graves' hyperthyroidism and ophthalmopathy. Study-wide findings and caveats: Also found in blood were most expanded thyroid clonotypes above 0.001.

Authors of the study amplified TCR beta CDR3 regions from RNA transcripts. The HTBI primer set drove a first-round RT-PCR of the TCR CDR3. In TCRdb, the multiplex PCR reads were re-called with MiXCR into one record per CDR3 protein. The sample lists roughly 420,000 distinct CDR3 sequences, approximately 14% occurring once. The chain is built from TRBV29-1 and TRBJ2-3, with D possibly being TRBD1 (5 bases). The clonotype originates from a woman between 18 and 29 years old with Graves' hyperthyroidism. Sequenced sample: blood. The CDR3 loop is CSVDDGRATDTQYF. The CDR3 DNA sequence: TGCAGCGTTGATGATGGCAGGGCCACAGATACGCAGTATTTT.